A selection of T cell receptor beta chains follows, all from one sample in a study of CD8 T cells in Susac syndrome. MiXCR, applied by TCRdb to the immunoSEQ multiplex PCR reads, yields one record per CDR3 protein. The profile shows roughly 200,000 distinct CDR3 sequences, about 95% of them singletons. The source material was CD4+ T cells from PBMCs. The receptor set was obtained from a human donor with multiple sclerosis. Each CDR3 is given with its conserved first and last residue. The order of the fields is V gene, clone size, J gene, CDR3 protein. Size is stated for part of the rows, as once, few or many counts, or as a class when the clone is expanded.

>TRBV13|few|TRBJ1-4
CASSLGLNEKLFF
>TRBV25-1|-|TRBJ2-2
CASRDVGELFF
>TRBV18|-|TRBJ2-4
CASSPRTGGDIQYF
>TRBV23-1|-|TRBJ2-7
CASPGQGAIDEQYF
>TRBV18|few|TRBJ2-7
CASSADSYEQYF
>TRBV5-1|once|TRBJ1-1
CASSPDTTDTEAFF
>TRBV5-1|-|TRBJ2-7
CASSRTDRQPYEQYF
>TRBV25-1|-|TRBJ2-5
CASSALGTGVQTQYF
>TRBV12-5|-|TRBJ2-1
CASGLVLAGGEEQFF
>TRBV3-1|once|TRBJ2-1
CASSQPYGTNNNEQFF
>TRBV9|-|TRBJ1-2
CASSVTGQADYGYTF
>TRBV5-1|-|TRBJ2-2
CASSLERAGTGELFF
>TRBV11-2|-|TRBJ2-7
CASSPGLPSYEQYF
>TRBV6-1|-|TRBJ2-3
CASSRGTLRGTITDTQYF
>TRBV30|-|TRBJ1-2
CAWSVGRGVSGYTF
>TRBV5-1|-|TRBJ2-7
CASSSGTQEQYF
>TRBV9|-|TRBJ1-3
CASSVAGTLVSGNTIYF
>TRBV3-1|-|TRBJ2-1
CASSQAPANNEQFF
>TRBV10-3|-|TRBJ1-2
CAISETGDYGYTF
>TRBV25-1|-|TRBJ1-1
CASSARGGGEAFF
>TRBV30|-|TRBJ1-6
CASRESSYNSPLHF
>TRBV7-2|-|TRBJ2-5
CASSLVLAGGPNQETQYF
>TRBV29-1|once|TRBJ1-1
CSVVPFTGMNTEAFF
>TRBV30|-|TRBJ1-1
CACWVRTNTEAFF
>TRBV19|-|TRBJ1-5
CASSILQGSSNQPQHF
>TRBV6-5|-|TRBJ2-3
CASSFRLGTRTQEGTDTQYF
>TRBV19|-|TRBJ1-2
CASSMQGVSDYGYTF
>TRBV12-3/TRBV12-4|few|TRBJ2-5
CASSFAGGETQYF
>TRBV2|-|TRBJ2-1
CASSDRLPGNEQFF
>TRBV27|-|TRBJ1-2
CASSPQTGTYGYTF
>TRBV29-1|once|TRBJ2-3
CSVAKGSPTDTQYF
>TRBV11-2|-|TRBJ2-7
CASSLGVAGAYEQYF
>TRBV24-1|-|TRBJ2-3
CATSDPGGNTDTQYF